This T cell receptor beta chain was identified during a study of blood T cell repertoires in COVID-19. Study summary: The cDNA or gDNA used as material had been derived from T cells, B-cell-depleted T cells, or PBMCs.

Assay: immunoSEQ multiplex PCR; the TCRdb copy retains only in-frame clones and omits some. The sample records 250,000 to 300,000 clones, about 86% being singletons. V lost 5 bases and J 1 base, leaving 11 bases between the germline ends. The germline V gene encodes CDR1 PRHDT and CDR2 FYEKMQ (reference sequence). This CDR3 has 14 amino acids. The sequenced sample was PBMCs or T cells enriched from blood (not recorded which). The receptor was derived from a young man with acute COVID-19. The chain is built from TRBV13 and TRBJ1-1, with D possibly TRBD1 on 5 matching bases. The CDR3 DNA is TGTGCCAGCAGCCCAGGGAGGAGGAACACTGAAGCTTTCTTT. This encodes CASSPGRRNTEAFF. The whole variable domain, remainder taken from reference TRBV13 and TRBJ1-1, is AAGVIQSPRHLIKEKRETATLKCYPIPRHDTVYWYQQGPGQDPQFLISFYEKMQSDKGSIPDRFSAQQFSDYHSELNMSSLELGDSALYFCASSPGRRNTEAFFGQGTRLTVV.